This TCR beta chain was observed in a study of blood T cell repertoires in COVID-19. Source study methods: Reference gene primer amplification gave nucleated cell count estimates. TCRdb's copy holds only in-frame clones and misses some; the assay was immunoSEQ multiplex PCR. V and J calls plus clone size are reproduced from that table; the DNA served to infer D and trimming. This table holds 85,000 to 120,000 clones, just under 95% found once. This CDR3 has 12 residues. V shed 6 bases and J 8 bases; nucleotides not matched to a gene: 8. From germline, CDR1 is SQVTM and CDR2 ANQGSEA. The sample comprised peripheral blood. The source is a woman in her 50s with COVID-19, enrolled during active disease. J is TRBJ2-7 and V is TRBV29-1, with 9 bases matching TRBD1. The CDR3 nucleotides are TGCAGCGTCTTGGGACAGGGTAGGAAGCAGTACGTC. Protein: CSVLGQGRKQYV.